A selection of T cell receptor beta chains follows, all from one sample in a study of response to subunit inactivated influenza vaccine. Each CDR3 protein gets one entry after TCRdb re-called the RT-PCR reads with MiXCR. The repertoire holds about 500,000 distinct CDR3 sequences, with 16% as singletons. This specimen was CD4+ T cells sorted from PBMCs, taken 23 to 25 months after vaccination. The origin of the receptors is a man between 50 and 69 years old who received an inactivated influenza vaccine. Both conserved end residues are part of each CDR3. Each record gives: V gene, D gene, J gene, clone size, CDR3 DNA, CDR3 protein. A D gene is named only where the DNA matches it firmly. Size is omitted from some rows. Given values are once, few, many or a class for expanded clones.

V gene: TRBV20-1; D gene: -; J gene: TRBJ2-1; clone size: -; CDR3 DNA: TGCAGTGCTAAGTCGATATCCGGTGTCTCCTACAATGAGCAGTTCTTC; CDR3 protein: CSAKSISGVSYNEQFF
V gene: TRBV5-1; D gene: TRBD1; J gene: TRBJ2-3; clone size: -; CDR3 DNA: TGCGCCAGCAGCGTAGGACAGGCGGCAGATACGCAGTATTTT; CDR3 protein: CASSVGQAADTQYF
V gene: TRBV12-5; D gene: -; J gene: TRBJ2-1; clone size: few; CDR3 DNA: TGTGCTAGTGGTTTCACCTGGGATGAGCAGTTCTTC; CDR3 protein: CASGFTWDEQFF
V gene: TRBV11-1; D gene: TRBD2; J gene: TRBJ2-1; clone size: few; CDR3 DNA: TGTGCCAGCAGCCCTAGGGGCTCTAGCGGGAGGCATTCCTACAATGAGCAGTTCTTC; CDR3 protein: CASSPRGSSGRHSYNEQFF
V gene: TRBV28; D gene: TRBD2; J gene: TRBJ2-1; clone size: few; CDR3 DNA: TGTGCCAGCAGTCCCGGATCGTTGGCGGGAGGCGGTGAGCAGTTCTTC; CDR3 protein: CASSPGSLAGGGEQFF
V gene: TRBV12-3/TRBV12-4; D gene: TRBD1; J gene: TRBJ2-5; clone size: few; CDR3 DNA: TGTGCCAGCAGTCTAGAGACAGGGTCGGAGACCCAGTACTTC; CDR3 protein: CASSLETGSETQYF
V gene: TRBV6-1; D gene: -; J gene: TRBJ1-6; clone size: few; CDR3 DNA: TGTGCCAGCAGTGAAACAGCCAATTCACCCCTCCACTTT; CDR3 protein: CASSETANSPLHF
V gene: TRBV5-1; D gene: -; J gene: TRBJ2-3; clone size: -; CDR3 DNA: TGCGCCAGCAGGACAGGCCTCACAGATACGCAGTATTTT; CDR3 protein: CASRTGLTDTQYF
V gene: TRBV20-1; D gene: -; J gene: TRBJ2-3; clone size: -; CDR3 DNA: TGCAGTGCTAGAGGGCTCACAGATACGCAGTATTTT; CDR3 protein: CSARGLTDTQYF
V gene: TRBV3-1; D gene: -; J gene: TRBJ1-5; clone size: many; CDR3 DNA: TGTGCCAGCAGCCAAGATGGGGCAGTAAAGCAGCCCCAGCATTTT; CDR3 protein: CASSQDGAVKQPQHF
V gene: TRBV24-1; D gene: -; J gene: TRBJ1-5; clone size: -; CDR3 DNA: TGTGCCACCAGTGCGCAGGGGCTTCAGCCCCAGCATTTT; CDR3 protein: CATSAQGLQPQHF
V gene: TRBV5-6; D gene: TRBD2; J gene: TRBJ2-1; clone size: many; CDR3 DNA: TGTGCCAGCAGCTTGGCGGGACTAGTTGGGGGTGAGCAGTTCTTC; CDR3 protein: CASSLAGLVGGEQFF
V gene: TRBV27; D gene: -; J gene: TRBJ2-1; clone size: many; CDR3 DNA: TGTGCCAGCAGTTTATCACTGTTCGTAGGGAGTGAGCAGTTCTTC; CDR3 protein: CASSLSLFVGSEQFF
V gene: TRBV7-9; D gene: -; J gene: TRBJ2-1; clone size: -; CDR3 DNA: TGTGCCAGCAGCTTTCAACGGGGCTCCTACAATGAGCAGTTCTTC; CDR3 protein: CASSFQRGSYNEQFF
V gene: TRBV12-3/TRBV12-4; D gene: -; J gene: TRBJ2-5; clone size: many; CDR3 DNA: TGTGCCAGCAGCCCGGACTACCAAGAGACCCAGTACTTC; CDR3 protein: CASSPDYQETQYF
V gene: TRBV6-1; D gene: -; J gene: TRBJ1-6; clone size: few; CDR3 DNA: TGTGCCAGCAGTGAAGCGGGGGGAGATTCACCCCTCCACTTT; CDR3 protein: CASSEAGGDSPLHF
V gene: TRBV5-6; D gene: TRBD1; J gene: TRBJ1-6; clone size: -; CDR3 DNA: TGTGCCAGCAGCCCGACCGGGACAGTTTTAATACCCCTCCACTTT; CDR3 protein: CASSPTGTVLIPLHF
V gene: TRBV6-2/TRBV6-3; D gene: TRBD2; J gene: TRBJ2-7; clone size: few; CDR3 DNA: TGTGCCAGCAGTTCGGCTAGCGGGGACTCCTACGAGCAGTACTTC; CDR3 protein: CASSSASGDSYEQYF
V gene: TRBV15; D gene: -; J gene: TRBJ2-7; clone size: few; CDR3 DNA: TGTGCCACCAGCAGAGCACCCCCGGTGTACGAGCAGTACTTC; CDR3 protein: CATSRAPPVYEQYF
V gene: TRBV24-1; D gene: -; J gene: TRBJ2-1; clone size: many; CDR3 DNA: TGTGCCACCAGTCCCCGAGCGGTGAATGAGCAGTTCTTC; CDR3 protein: CATSPRAVNEQFF
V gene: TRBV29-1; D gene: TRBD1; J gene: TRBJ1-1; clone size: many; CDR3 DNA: TGCAGCGTTGAAGATTTCGACAGGGGGCGAGCGGAAGCTTTCTTT; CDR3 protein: CSVEDFDRGRAEAFF
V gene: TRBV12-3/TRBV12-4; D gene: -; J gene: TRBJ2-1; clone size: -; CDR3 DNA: TGTGCCAGCAGTTTATCCGTTGGCCCCTACAATGAGCAGTTCTTC; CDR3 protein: CASSLSVGPYNEQFF
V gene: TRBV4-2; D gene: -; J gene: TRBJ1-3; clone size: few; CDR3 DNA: TGTGCCAGCAGCCAAGTTCGGGAAGGTGGAAACACCATATATTTT; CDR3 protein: CASSQVREGGNTIYF
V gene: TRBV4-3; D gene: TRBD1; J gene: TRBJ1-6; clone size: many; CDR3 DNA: TGCGCCAGCAGCCCATACCACAGGGGATCTAATTCACCCCTCCACTTT; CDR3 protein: CASSPYHRGSNSPLHF
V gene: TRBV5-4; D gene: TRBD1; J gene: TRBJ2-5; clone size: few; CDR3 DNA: TGTGCCAGCAGCCCGGACAGGTGGGGAGAGACCCAGTACTTC; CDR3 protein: CASSPDRWGETQYF
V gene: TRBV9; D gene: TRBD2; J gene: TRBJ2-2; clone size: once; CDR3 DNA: TGTGCCAGCAGCGTAGGGGACTACGAGTTGGGCGGGGAGCTGTTTTTT; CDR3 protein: CASSVGDYELGGELFF
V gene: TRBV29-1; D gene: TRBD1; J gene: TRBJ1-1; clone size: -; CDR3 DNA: TGCAGCGCCCGGGACAGGGAGAACACTGAAGCTTTCTTT; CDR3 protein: CSARDRENTEAFF
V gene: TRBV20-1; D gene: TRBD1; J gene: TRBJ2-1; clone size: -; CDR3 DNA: TGCAGTGCTAGAGCCCCCCGGACAGGGCCAATCAATGAGCAGTTCTTC; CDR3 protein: CSARAPRTGPINEQFF
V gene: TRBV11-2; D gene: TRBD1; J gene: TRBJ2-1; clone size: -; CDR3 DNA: TGTGCCAGCAGCACATCAAAACAGGGGATACACTCCTACAATGAGCAGTTCTTC; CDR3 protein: CASSTSKQGIHSYNEQFF
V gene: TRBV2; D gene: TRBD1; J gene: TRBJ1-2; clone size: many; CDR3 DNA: TGTGCCAGCAGTAGGCAGGGGGATGGCTACACCTTC; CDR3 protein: CASSRQGDGYTF
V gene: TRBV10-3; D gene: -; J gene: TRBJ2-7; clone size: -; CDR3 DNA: TGTGCCATCAGTGAGGGACAGTTCGAGCAGTACTTC; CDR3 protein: CAISEGQFEQYF
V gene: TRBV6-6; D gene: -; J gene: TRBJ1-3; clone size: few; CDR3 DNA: TGTGCCAGCACCAGTTACGGCGGAAACACCATATATTTT; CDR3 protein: CASTSYGGNTIYF
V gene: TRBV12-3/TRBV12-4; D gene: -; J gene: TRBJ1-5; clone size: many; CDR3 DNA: TGTGCCAGCAGTTTAGTTTCGGGGGCCAATCAGCCCCAGCATTTT; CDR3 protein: CASSLVSGANQPQHF
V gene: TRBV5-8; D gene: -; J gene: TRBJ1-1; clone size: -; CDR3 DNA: TGTGCCAGCAGCTTCATCGTTGGTGAAGCTTTCTTT; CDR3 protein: CASSFIVGEAFF
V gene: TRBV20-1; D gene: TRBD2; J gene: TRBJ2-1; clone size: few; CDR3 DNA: TGCAGTGCTAGAGTCCCCGGGACTAGAGCGAATGAGCAGTTCTTC; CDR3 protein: CSARVPGTRANEQFF
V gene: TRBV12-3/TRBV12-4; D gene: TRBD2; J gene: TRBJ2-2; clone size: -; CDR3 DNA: TGTGCCAGCAGACCTACTAGCGGGAGGGCCACCGGGGAGCTGTTTTTT; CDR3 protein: CASRPTSGRATGELFF
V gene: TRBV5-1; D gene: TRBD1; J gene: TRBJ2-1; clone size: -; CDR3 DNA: TGCGCCAGCAGCTTGGCGCGGACAGGTTACAATGAGCAGTTCTTC; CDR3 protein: CASSLARTGYNEQFF
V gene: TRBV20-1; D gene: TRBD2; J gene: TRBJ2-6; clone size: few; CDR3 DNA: TGCAGTGCTAGAGATCCGGGAGGTCACTCTGGGGCCAACGTCCTGACTTTC; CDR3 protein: CSARDPGGHSGANVLTF
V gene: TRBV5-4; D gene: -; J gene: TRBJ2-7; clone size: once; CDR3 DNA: TGTGCCAGCAGCTTGGGGGGGACGGCCCCAAACTCCTACGAGCAGTACTTC; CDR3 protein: CASSLGGTAPNSYEQYF
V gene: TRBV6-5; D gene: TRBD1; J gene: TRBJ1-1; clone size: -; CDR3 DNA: TGTGCCAGCAGTTCAACGACAGGGCCAGGTGAAGCTTTCTTT; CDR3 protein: CASSSTTGPGEAFF
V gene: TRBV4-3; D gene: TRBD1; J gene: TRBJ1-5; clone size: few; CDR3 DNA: TGCGCCAGCAGCCAATCAGACAGGGTGGGTCAGCCCCAGCATTTT; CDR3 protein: CASSQSDRVGQPQHF
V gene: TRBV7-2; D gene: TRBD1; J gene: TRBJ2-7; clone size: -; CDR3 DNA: TGTGCCAGCAGCTATAGCGGAGGGACAGGGGCCCTCTACGAGCAGTACTTC; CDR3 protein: CASSYSGGTGALYEQYF
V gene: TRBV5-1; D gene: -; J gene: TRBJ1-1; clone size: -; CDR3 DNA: TGCGCCAGCACATACTCGGGGGTAAACACTGAAGCTTTCTTT; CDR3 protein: CASTYSGVNTEAFF
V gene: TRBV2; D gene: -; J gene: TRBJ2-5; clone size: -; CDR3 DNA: TGTGCCAGCAGTGTAATGGGGGAGACCCAGTACTTC; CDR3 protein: CASSVMGETQYF